The clone carrying this T cell receptor beta chain has ten or more counts. One junction end does not reproduce the germline sequence, and a read error may be involved. The data are from a study of blood T cells in healthy people across ages. Then a second PCR, running roughly 7 to 11 cycles, was carried out with a sample-barcoded 5' primer and a J-beta primer mix. TCRdb re-derived calls from the 5' RACE reads in MiXCR, one entry per CDR3 protein. The table lists 650,000 to 700,000 distinct CDR3 sequences, 32% of them singletons, with 15% to 19% in the top ten. Germline V gene lookup returns CDR1 KGHSH and CDR2 LQKENI. CDR3 length equals 13 residues.

The genes are TRBV18 and TRBJ1-5; weak D call: TRBD1 (6 bases). The sample taken for sequencing was blood. The receptor was derived from an elderly woman in good health. The DNA for the CDR3 is TGCGCCAGCAGCCAGGGGAGCAATCAGCCCCAGCATTTT. Its translation is CASSQGSNQPQHF.